Presented here are 20 T cell receptor beta chains from one specimen sequenced in a study. TCRdb passed the RT-PCR reads through MiXCR, listing each CDR3 protein once. The top ten clones hold roughly 3.6% of a sample with about 700,000 distinct CDR3 sequences, 11% to 15% of them seen once. The sample consisted of memory CD4+ T cells from blood. The origin of the receptors is a female donor in good health, serving as a healthy control.

The chain recombines TRBV6-2 or TRBV6-3 with TRBJ2-3, with 7 bases that match TRBD2. This CDR3 region has 15 residues. Germline V gene data show CDR1 as MNHEY and CDR2 as SVGEGT. J was trimmed by 1 base and V by 5 bases; bases with no gene match: 6. CDR3 region: CASSPFGGGTDTQYF. The CDR3 DNA is TGTGCCAGCAGTCCTTTTGGGGGGGGCACAGATACGCAGTATTTT.

V is TRBV20-1 and J is TRBJ1-6; 7 bases line up with TRBD1. The CDR3 spans 14 residues. Trimming removed 5 bases from V and 8 bases from J; junction bases left unmatched: 9. Looked up from germline, CDR1 is DFQATT and CDR2 is SNEGSKA (reference sequence). CDR3 nucleotides: TGCAGTGCTTGGGCGGGACAGACTCATTCACCCCTCCACTTT. As protein: CSAWAGQTHSPLHF.

This clonotype has a handful of counts. The chain carries TRBV10-3 and TRBJ2-3, with D hard to call. The CDR3 contains 13 residues. Germline V CDR1 and CDR2: ENHRY, SYGVKD. V lost 3 bases and J lost 6, with 10 bases in between. The DNA of the CDR3 is TGTGCCATCAGTGATTACGAGAGGGATACGCAGTATTTT. This encodes CAISDYERDTQYF.

This clonotype came up a few times. The rearrangement uses TRBV5-1 and TRBJ2-1; maybe TRBD2 (6 bases). The V gene's germline CDR1 is SGHRS and CDR2 YFSETQ. V was clipped by 6 bases and J by 1 base, with 23 bases between them. The CDR3 length is 18 residues. The CDR3 DNA reads TGCGCCAGCACCAAACGAACCAGGGAGGTGAGGTCCTACAATGAGCAGTTCTTC. Its translation is CASTKRTREVRSYNEQFF.

The rearrangement links TRBV28 to TRBJ1-3, with D hard to call. Germline CDR1 and CDR2: MDHEN and SYDVKM. Trimming pared 5 bases from V and 2 bases from J, leaving 13 bases between. This CDR3 region has 15 residues. This CDR3 is CASSLREIAGNTIYF. The CDR3 DNA reads as TGTGCCAGCAGTCTCCGGGAAATAGCTGGAAACACCATATATTTT.

In this sample, this clonotype turned up many times. This chain uses TRBV7-3 with TRBJ2-7, with D possibly matching TRBD1 (5 bases). The ends were cut back, 2 bases at V and 3 bases at J, with 8 bases in the middle. The CDR3 totals 13 residues. CDR1 is SGHTA and CDR2 is FQGTGA in the germline V gene. The CDR3 DNA reads as TGTGCCAGCAGCTTATACAGGAACTACGAGCAGTACTTC. Translated, it gives CASSLYRNYEQYF.

This clonotype is a singleton in its sample. The V call is TRBV18, the J call TRBJ1-5; D possibly corresponds to TRBD1 (5 bases). The CDR3 has 16 residues. Germline CDR1 and CDR2: KGHSH and LQKENI. The ends were cut back, 3 bases at V and 1 base at J, with 13 bases in the middle. Here the CDR3 reads CASSPSGGRSNQPQHF. The CDR3 DNA is TGTGCCAGCTCACCCTCGGGGGGAAGGAGCAATCAGCCCCAGCATTTT.

This clonotype was detected only a few times. This chain links TRBV27 with TRBJ2-1, with D tentatively TRBD2 (6 bases). Deletions cut 1 base from V and 2 bases from J, with 9 bases between. Germline V gene lookup returns CDR1 MNHEY and CDR2 SMNVEV (reference sequence). This CDR3 has 15 amino acids. The CDR3 loop is CASSLYGRAYNEQFF. In DNA, the CDR3 is TGTGCCAGCAGTTTATACGGGAGAGCCTACAATGAGCAGTTCTTC.

This clonotype was recorded many times. The genes are TRBV7-2 and TRBJ2-5; D is unresolved. This CDR3 spans 14 amino acids. Per germline, CDR1 SGHTA and CDR2 FQGNSA. Trimming removed 1 base from V and 5 bases from J, with 11 bases in between. CDR3 protein: CASSLVVGRETQYF. As DNA, the CDR3 is TGTGCCAGCAGCTTAGTAGTGGGCAGGGAGACCCAGTACTTC.

The chain links TRBV7-9 to TRBJ2-3; TRBD1 might be the D (5 bases). The germline CDR1 and CDR2 sequences are SEHNR and FQNEAQ (reference sequence). V lost 2 bases to trimming and J lost 6 bases, with 12 bases between them. This CDR3 has 14 residues. CDR3 amino acids: CASSLTGPGDTQYF. The CDR3 DNA is TGTGCCAGCAGCTTAACAGGCCCCGGGGATACGCAGTATTTT.

This clonotype was recorded a few times. The rearrangement links TRBV9 to TRBJ2-7; D is unclear. Germline CDR1 and CDR2: SGDLS and YYNGEE. V lost 4 bases to trimming and J lost 0 bases, with 14 bases between them. CDR3 length equals 15 residues. The CDR3 DNA reads as TGTGCCAGCAGCCCAGACTCCTGGCACTCCTACGAGCAGTACTTC. Residues: CASSPDSWHSYEQYF. The full variable domain, rest sourced from reference TRBV9 and TRBJ2-7, is DSGVTQTPKHLITATGQRVTLRCSPRSGDLSVYWYQQSLDQGLQFLIQYYNGEERAKGNILERFSAQQFPDLHSELNLSSLELGDSALYFCASSPDSWHSYEQYFGPGTRLTVT.

The V and J genes are TRBV7-2 and TRBJ2-1, with 8 nucleotides matching TRBD2. This CDR3 comprises 14 residues. From germline, CDR1 is SGHTA and CDR2 FQGNSA. Trimming cost V 1 base and J 12 bases; bases outside gene matches: 8. CDR3 sequence: CASSLGWTSQRQFF. DNA for the CDR3: TGTGCCAGCAGCTTAGGTTGGACTAGCCAGAGGCAGTTCTTC.

The J gene is TRBJ1-1, the V gene TRBV4-3, with D perhaps matching TRBD1 (5 bases). Germline values: CDR1 LGHNA, CDR2 YSLEER. Trimming removed 0 bases from V and 3 bases from J, with 8 bases in between. The CDR3 spans 14 residues. The CDR3 sequence is CASSQDQGDTEAFF. CDR3 DNA sequence: TGCGCCAGCAGCCAAGATCAAGGGGACACTGAAGCTTTCTTT.

This clonotype was counted only a few times. V is TRBV5-1 and J is TRBJ2-1; 10 nucleotides line up with TRBD2. The V and J ends lost 4 bases and 6 bases, in that order; junction bases with no gene match: 10. The CDR3 is 16 residues long. The V gene's germline CDR1 is SGHRS and CDR2 YFSETQ. The CDR3 sequence: CASSLLSGRPSNEQFF. CDR3 nucleotides: TGCGCCAGCAGCCTACTTAGCGGGAGGCCCTCCAATGAGCAGTTCTTC.

This clonotype was seen only a few times. The chain uses TRBV6-5 and TRBJ2-7; D is perhaps TRBD1 (5 bases). Per germline, CDR1 MNHEY and CDR2 SVGAGI. The CDR3 is 15 amino acids. Trimming cost V 6 bases and J 4 bases, with 19 bases left between them. The CDR3 sequence: CASSPPAGSRYEQYF. DNA for the CDR3: TGTGCCAGCAGCCCCCCGGCAGGGTCGCGGTACGAGCAGTACTTC.

This clonotype was seen many times. The V and J genes are TRBV6-5 and TRBJ2-3; 8 bases match TRBD1. CDR3 size: 15 residues. With V trimmed by 6 bases and J by 4 bases, 9 bases remained unmatched. CDR1 is MNHEY, CDR2 SVGAGI, per germline. The CDR3: CASRMQGAGADTQYF. CDR3 bases: TGTGCCAGCAGGATGCAGGGGGCGGGCGCAGATACGCAGTATTTT.

This clonotype was found many times. The genes are TRBV7-6 and TRBJ2-3; 13 nucleotides align to TRBD2. Germline V lookup: CDR1 SGHVS, CDR2 FNYEAQ. The J segment lost 5 bases and the V segment lost 1 base, leaving 3 bases of the junction unmatched. The CDR3 runs 16 residues. CDR3 sequence: CASSLGGLAGVDTQYF. The CDR3 DNA follows: TGTGCCAGCAGCTTAGGTGGACTAGCGGGAGTAGATACGCAGTATTTT.

The rearrangement uses TRBV7-2 and TRBJ2-7; 8 bases fit TRBD1. The CDR3 has 15 amino acids. The V gene end was trimmed by 3 bases and the J gene end by 5 bases; junction bases not matched to a gene: 9. Germline loops: CDR1 SGHTA, CDR2 FQGNSA. CDR3 DNA sequence: TGTGCCAGCAGCTTGGGGGCCGACAGGGGAAACGAGCAGTACTTC. Amino acids: CASSLGADRGNEQYF.

The V and J genes are TRBV19 and TRBJ1-2, with D unclear. V was trimmed by 7 bases and J by 1 base, leaving 19 bases between them. Germline lookup yields CDR1 LNHDA and CDR2 SQIVND (reference sequence). The CDR3 is 16 amino acids. The CDR3 DNA reads as TGTGCCAGTATTTCCGAACGTGGGCAGAGTAACTATGGCTACACCTTC. This translates into CASISERGQSNYGYTF.

The sample holds a few counts of this clonotype. This chain uses TRBV29-1 with TRBJ1-1, with no clear D. CDR1 is SQVTM and CDR2 is ANQGSEA in the germline V gene. Trimming stripped 5 bases from V and 0 bases from J, with 10 bases between. The CDR3 runs 13 residues. The CDR3 bases are TGCAGCGTTATCACCCAGATGAACACTGAAGCTTTCTTT. This translates into CSVITQMNTEAFF.